Below, 20 T cell receptor beta chains from the same sample are listed, as sequenced in a study of T cell repertoires in cytomegalovirus infection. TCRdb fed the reads into MiXCR, producing one record per CDR3 protein. The sample holds about 260,000 distinct CDR3 sequences, approximately 10% seen once. Sequenced input: PBMCs. The source of these receptors is a human donor in good health (CMV status not recorded). Some clones in this sample may be carry-over from other donors' samples.

This clonotype has ten or more counts. V gene TRBV11-2 combines with J gene TRBJ2-1; 7 positions match TRBD1. CDR1 is SGHAT and CDR2 is FQNNGV in the germline V gene. The CDR3 loop spans 16 amino acids. J gave up 3 bases and V 5 bases, and 10 bases lay outside the gene matches. The CDR3 sequence: CASSQRVDRVYNEQFF. CDR3 DNA sequence: TGTGCCAGCAGCCAAAGGGTCGACAGGGTCTACAATGAGCAGTTCTTC.

In this sample, this clonotype turned up a few times. CDR3 nucleotides: TGTGCCAGCAGGTACACCTACAATGAGCAGTTCTTC. Amino acids: CASRYTYNEQFF. The chain recombines TRBV6-2 or TRBV6-3 with TRBJ2-1; no firm D call. Germline values: CDR1 MNHEY, CDR2 SVGEGT. V lost 6 bases and J 2 bases, leaving 5 bases between the germline ends. This CDR3 spans 12 amino acids.

This clonotype occurred many times. This chain links TRBV7-9 with TRBJ2-5, with 13 positions matching TRBD2. The CDR3 has 17 amino acids. The germline gives CDR1 SEHNR, CDR2 FQNEAQ (reference sequence). The V gene end was trimmed by 5 bases and the J gene end by 1 base; junction bases not matched to a gene: 7. Here the CDR3 DNA reads TGTGCCAGCAGCAGGACTAGCGGGGGCCTCTTCCAAGAGACCCAGTACTTC. Protein product: CASSRTSGGLFQETQYF. The full variable domain, its missing parts supplied by reference TRBV7-9 and TRBJ2-5, is DTGVSQNPRHKITKRGQNVTFRCDPISEHNRLYWYRQTLGQGPEFLTYFQNEAQLEKSRLLSDRFSAERPKGSFSTLEIQRTEQGDSAMYLCASSRTSGGLFQETQYFGPGTRLLVL.

This clonotype showed up just a few times. The V and J genes are TRBV7-2 and TRBJ2-1, with unresolved D. Germline V CDR1 and CDR2: SGHTA, FQGNSA. V dropped 2 bases and J dropped 6 bases, with 5 bases sitting between them. There are 12 residues in the CDR3. The CDR3, as DNA: TGTGCCAGCAGCTTACAGGTCAATGAGCAGTTCTTC. Its translation is CASSLQVNEQFF.

The table lists this clonotype with many counts. The chain recombines TRBV7-2 with TRBJ1-1; D not certain. The CDR3 is made up of 12 amino acids. Germline V gene lookup returns CDR1 SGHTA and CDR2 FQGNSA. V was cut by 2 bases and J by 7 bases, with 8 bases left in between. The CDR3 DNA is TGTGCCAGCAGCTTAACCACGGTTGAAGCTTTCTTT. Amino acids: CASSLTTVEAFF.

The V call is TRBV28, the J call TRBJ2-5, with D possibly being TRBD2 (5 bases). This CDR3 contains 13 residues. Germline lookup yields CDR1 MDHEN and CDR2 SYDVKM. Trimming cost V 3 bases and J 6 bases, with 11 bases left between them. CDR3 region: CASSFGGGQTQYF. In DNA, the CDR3 is TGTGCCAGCAGTTTTGGAGGCGGGCAGACCCAGTACTTC.

This clonotype was recorded many times. V gene TRBV18 combines with J gene TRBJ2-7; D remains unclear. Trimming took off 3 bases at V and 1 base at J, with 13 bases between the two ends. The germline CDR1 and CDR2 sequences are KGHSH and LQKENI. The CDR3 spans 15 residues. The CDR3 here is CASSPNPGRSYEQYF. The CDR3 nucleotides are TGTGCCAGCTCACCTAATCCTGGCAGATCCTACGAGCAGTACTTC.

In its sample, this clonotype was seen a few times. The J gene is TRBJ2-1, the V gene TRBV24-1; TRBD1 matches at 7 bases. The CDR3 runs to 15 residues. The J segment lost 6 bases and the V segment lost 2 bases, leaving 6 bases of the junction unmatched. Germline loops: CDR1 KGHDR, CDR2 SFDVKD. CDR3 in DNA: TGTGCCACCAGTGATTCAGGGACAGACCCCAATGAGCAGTTCTTC. It specifies CATSDSGTDPNEQFF.

This clonotype was picked up many times. V usage is TRBV7-2 and J usage is TRBJ2-7; the D gene is possibly TRBD1 (6 bases). Trimming took off 5 bases at V and 1 base at J, with 15 bases between the two ends. The CDR3 runs 15 residues. Germline V gives CDR1 SGHTA, CDR2 FQGNSA. CDR3 protein: CASSPGRTVSYEQYF. The CDR3 DNA follows: TGTGCCAGCAGCCCAGGACGGACAGTTTCCTACGAGCAGTACTTC.

This clonotype appeared many times. The V call is TRBV7-8, the J call TRBJ2-5; 13 bases are a match to TRBD2. CDR1 and CDR2 (germline): SGHVS, FQNEAQ. CDR3 length: 16 residues. V dropped 5 bases and J dropped 1; count of bases not matched to a gene: 4. The CDR3 nucleotides read TGTGCCAGCAGCCTGGGGACTAGCGGGATCCAAGAGACCCAGTACTTC. Its protein is CASSLGTSGIQETQYF.

Of note for this clonotype: A much larger clone differs from this one at a single base, so this may be a read error. The chain recombines TRBV30 with TRBJ1-5; D perhaps matches TRBD1 (5 bases). This CDR3 contains 16 residues. Germline CDR1 is GTSNPN and CDR2 is SVGIG (reference sequence). CDR3 region: CAWKGAGKYGNHPQHF. The CDR3 bases are TGTGCCTGGAAAGGGGCTGGGAAGTATGGCAATCATCCCCAGCATTTT. The whole variable domain, remainder taken from reference TRBV30 and TRBJ1-5, is SQTIHQWPATLVQPVGSPLSLECTVEGTSNPNLYWYRQAAGRGLQLLFYSVGIGQISSEVPQNLSASRPQDRQFILSSKKLLLSDSGFYLCAWKGAGKYGNHPQHFGDGTRLSIL.

This clonotype was detected many times. The chain joins TRBV7-2 to TRBJ2-5, with 8 bases that match TRBD2. This CDR3 comprises 15 residues. Germline trimming cut 3 bases from V and 1 base from J; bases unmatched to any gene: 4. Germline CDR1 and CDR2: SGHTA and FQGNSA. CDR3: CASSLVAGLQETQYF. CDR3 nucleotides: TGTGCCAGCAGCTTGGTAGCGGGACTCCAAGAGACCCAGTACTTC.

This clonotype was counted ten times or more. The J gene is TRBJ2-7, the V gene TRBV7-2; D unresolved. The germline V and J ends were trimmed by 5 bases and 1 base, with 9 bases remaining between them. The CDR3 covers 13 residues. Germline V gene data show CDR1 as SGHTA and CDR2 as FQGNSA. DNA for the CDR3: TGTGCCAGCAGCAAGACGATTTCCTACGAGCAGTACTTC. Protein product: CASSKTISYEQYF.

This clonotype was recorded at least ten times. The V gene is TRBV7-2, the J gene TRBJ1-5; possibly TRBD1 for D (5 bases). The CDR3 has 18 amino acids. V was clipped by 3 bases and J by 2 bases, with 20 bases between them. Germline V CDR1 and CDR2: SGHTA, FQGNSA. CDR3 amino acids: CASSLQISPRRGNQPQHF. The CDR3 region has the DNA TGTGCCAGCAGCTTGCAGATCTCCCCGCGCAGGGGCAATCAGCCCCAGCATTTT.

This clonotype has at least ten counts. The chain has TRBV7-2 and TRBJ2-5; 9 bases match TRBD2. The CDR3 runs to 18 residues. Germline-derived CDR1 and CDR2 are SGHTA and FQGNSA. Trimming cost V 0 bases and J 1 base; bases outside gene matches: 9. The CDR3: CASSLAGPLSGGQETQYF. CDR3 in DNA: TGTGCCAGCAGCTTAGCGGGGCCTCTTAGCGGGGGCCAAGAGACCCAGTACTTC.

This clonotype came up many times. The chain employs TRBV24-1 and TRBJ2-2; 7 bases are a match to TRBD1. Trimming cost V 9 bases and J 4 bases; bases outside gene matches: 7. CDR1 and CDR2 from the germline V gene are KGHDR and SFDVKD. The CDR3 runs to 14 residues. The CDR3 loop reads CATRGEGATGELFF. As DNA, the CDR3 is TGTGCCACCCGGGGCGAGGGGGCCACCGGGGAGCTGTTTTTT.

This clonotype has just a few counts. The chain is built from TRBV18 and TRBJ2-3; D possibly matches TRBD1 or TRBD2 (5 bases each). Trimming shortened V by 0 bases and J by 4 bases, and 5 bases separated the two germline ends. The CDR3 has 13 amino acids. Germline CDR1 and CDR2: KGHSH and LQKENI. CDR3 loop: CASSPPGADTQYF. As DNA, the CDR3 is TGTGCCAGCTCACCACCGGGGGCAGATACGCAGTATTTT.

This clonotype came up many times. The chain recombines TRBV7-8 with TRBJ1-5; D is undetermined. CDR1 and CDR2 (germline): SGHVS, FQNEAQ. CDR3 size: 15 residues. Trimming left V 0 bases short and J 3 bases short, with 9 bases between. The CDR3 DNA is TGTGCCAGCAGCTTAGCCGCCGGCTACAATCAGCCCCAGCATTTT. As protein: CASSLAAGYNQPQHF.

In this sample, this clonotype turned up a few times. The chain is built from TRBV2 and TRBJ1-3; a weak D match, TRBD1 (5 bases). CDR3 length: 15 amino acids. V gave up 7 bases and J gave up 0 bases, with 13 bases separating them. The V gene's germline CDR1 is SNHLY and CDR2 FYNNEI. CDR3 residues: CASTRDASSGNTIYF. Written as DNA, the CDR3 is TGTGCCAGCACTCGGGACGCTAGCTCTGGAAACACCATATATTTT.

This clonotype has a count of ten or more. The chain uses TRBV5-5 and TRBJ1-1; D not certain. V lost 0 bases, J lost 7 bases, and 10 bases lay in between. CDR1 is SGHKS, CDR2 YYEKEE, per germline (reference sequence). The CDR3 contains 13 residues. This chain's CDR3 is CASSLGTPGEAFF. In nucleotides, the CDR3 is TGTGCCAGCAGCTTGGGTACCCCAGGTGAAGCTTTCTTT.